The 21 T cell receptor beta chains below were found in one sample sequenced in a study of blood T cell repertoires in COVID-19. Some clones are missing from TCRdb's copy, which holds only in-frame ones; the method was immunoSEQ multiplex PCR. The repertoire includes approximately 190,000 clones, 80% to 85% of them detected once, and about a fifth sits in the top ten. Sequencing input: peripheral blood. Source of these receptors: a human donor in a cohort sampled during active COVID-19.

The V call is TRBV21-1, the J call TRBJ2-2; the listed D gene, TRBD1, was not tested against the DNA. TRBV21-1 is a pseudogene segment. The CDR3 loop spans 13 amino acids. Here the CDR3 reads CASSPRGPGELFF. The CDR3 DNA reads as TGTGCCAGCAGCCCCAGGGGTCCCGGGGAGCTGTTTTTT.

This chain links TRBV6-5 with TRBJ1-6; TRBD1 aligns across 8 bases. The CDR3 runs 15 residues. The ends lost 3 bases at V and 11 bases at J; junction bases unmatched: 9. CDR1 is MNHEY, CDR2 SVGAGI, per germline. The CDR3 DNA reads as TGTGCCAGCAGTTATAGGGGGGCAGGGGGCGCACCCCTCCACTTT. This translates into CASSYRGAGGAPLHF.

V usage is TRBV5-1 and J usage is TRBJ2-2; the D gene is possibly TRBD2 (5 bases). The germline gives CDR1 SGHRS, CDR2 YFSETQ. V dropped 5 bases and J dropped 6 bases, with 14 bases sitting between them. CDR3 length: 14 amino acids. The chain's CDR3 is CASRDVKGAGELFF. The DNA for the CDR3 is TGCGCCAGCAGGGATGTGAAGGGAGCCGGGGAGCTGTTTTTT.

The rearrangement links TRBV27 to TRBJ2-2, with D perhaps TRBD1 (5 bases). Trimming left V 4 bases short and J 0 bases short, with 9 bases between. The CDR3 runs to 15 residues. Germline V gene lookup returns CDR1 MNHEY and CDR2 SMNVEV (reference sequence). The CDR3 here is CASSWTLTNTGELFF. CDR3 DNA: TGTGCCAGCAGTTGGACACTTACGAACACCGGGGAGCTGTTTTTT.

The chain joins TRBV6-2 or TRBV6-3 to TRBJ1-6, with D hard to call. This CDR3 is built from 13 residues. Germline V gene lookup returns CDR1 MNHEY and CDR2 SVGEGT. V gave up 4 bases and J gave up 9 bases, with 10 bases separating them. The CDR3 spells CASSSDRGSPLHF. The CDR3 DNA reads as TGTGCCAGCAGTTCGGATCGGGGTTCACCCCTCCACTTT.

As for this clone: This sample also contains other DNA sequences that code for the same CDR3. The chain carries TRBV18 and TRBJ2-3; D might be TRBD1 (7 bases). This CDR3 is built from 15 residues. V was cut by 1 base and J by 3 bases, with 11 bases left in between. CDR1 and CDR2 (germline): KGHSH, LQKENI. In DNA, the CDR3 is TGTGCCAGCTCACCACAGGCAGGGGGGACAGATACGCAGTATTTT. Its protein product is CASSPQAGGTDTQYF.

This rearrangement joins TRBV6-1 to TRBJ2-3, with D perhaps matching TRBD2 (5 bases). Germline lookup yields CDR1 MNHNS and CDR2 SASEGT. This CDR3 spans 16 amino acids. V was pared by 7 bases and J by 8 bases, with 25 bases between. CDR3 coding DNA: TGTGCCAGCAATGATCATTTTTTCACGTTGGAGGCTACGCAGTATTTT. It yields the protein CASNDHFFTLEATQYF.

The chain carries TRBV12-3 or TRBV12-4 and TRBJ2-2; a weak D match, TRBD2 (5 bases). The CDR3 loop spans 13 amino acids. The V end lost 8 bases, the J end lost 6 bases, and 13 bases lay between the germline ends. As DNA, the CDR3 is TGTGCCAGCCAAGAGGGCTCCTCCGGGGAGCTGTTTTTT. Translation: CASQEGSSGELFF.

This rearrangement joins TRBV19 to TRBJ2-2; 7 bases match TRBD1. CDR1 is LNHDA, CDR2 SQIVND, per germline (reference sequence). CDR3 size: 13 residues. With 3 bases clipped from V and 7 bases from J, the junction kept 2 bases outside the gene matches. The CDR3 bases are TGTGCCAGTAGTATCCGGGACAGCGGGGAGCTGTTTTTT. Protein sequence: CASSIRDSGELFF.

This sequence joins TRBV20-1 and TRBJ1-2; D gene unclear. Trimming removed 3 bases at V and 5 bases at J, with 7 bases between. This CDR3 comprises 11 residues. Germline loops: CDR1 DFQATT, CDR2 SNEGSKA (reference sequence). The DNA of the CDR3 is TGCAGTGCTAGGGAGAGGTATGGCTACACCTTC. The encoded protein is CSARERYGYTF.

This clone was observed a handful of times. J is TRBJ2-1 and V is TRBV28; D might be TRBD1 (6 bases). This CDR3 is 12 amino acids long. Per germline, CDR1 MDHEN and CDR2 SYDVKM. V lost 3 bases to trimming and J lost 15 bases, with 15 bases between them. The CDR3: CASSFQQGVRFF. In DNA form, the CDR3 reads TGTGCCAGCAGTTTCCAACAGGGAGTACGGTTCTTC.

The chain combines TRBV7-9 with TRBJ1-6; D is unresolved. CDR3 length equals 13 residues. Germline assignment: CDR1 SEHNR and CDR2 FQNEAQ (reference sequence). The V and J ends lost 5 bases and 7 bases respectively, with 9 bases between them. CDR3 DNA: TGTGCCAGCAGCCCCGAGTACAATTCACCCCTCCACTTT. Amino acids: CASSPEYNSPLHF.

The chain recombines TRBV19 with TRBJ2-7, with 8 bases fitting TRBD1. The CDR3 covers 14 residues. Germline CDR1 and CDR2: LNHDA and SQIVND (reference sequence). The junction had 8 bases not matched to a gene; V was cut back by 5 bases and J by 5 bases. CDR3 loop: CASSVHRGIDEQYF. CDR3 nucleotide sequence: TGTGCCAGTAGTGTTCACAGGGGGATCGACGAGCAGTACTTC.

In its sample, this clone was seen once. The chain combines TRBV7-2 with TRBJ2-3; 7 bases match TRBD2. CDR3 length: 14 residues. CDR1 and CDR2 from the germline V gene are SGHTA and FQGNSA. J gave up 9 bases and V 1 base, and 7 bases lay outside the gene matches. The CDR3 bases are TGTGCCAGCAGCTTAGACGGGGGGTATAAGACGCAGTATTTT. Protein: CASSLDGGYKTQYF. Looking up the rest from reference TRBV7-2 and TRBJ2-3 gives the full variable domain: GAGVSQSPSNKVTEKGKDVELRCDPISGHTALYWYRQSLGQGLEFLIYFQGNSAPDKSGLPSDRFSAERTGGSVSTLTIQRTQQEDSAVYLCASSLDGGYKTQYFGPGTRLTVL.

The V and J genes are TRBV4-1 and TRBJ2-2, with 7 bases matching TRBD1. J gave up 7 bases and V 2 bases, and 7 bases lay outside the gene matches. The CDR3 length is 15 residues. In germline, CDR1 is MGHRA, CDR2 YSYEKL. CDR3 sequence: CASSQRQGSGGELFF. The CDR3 nucleotides read TGCGCCAGCAGCCAACGACAGGGAAGCGGCGGGGAGCTGTTTTTT.

In its sample, this clone was seen many times. The chain combines TRBV11-1 with TRBJ1-2; perhaps TRBD1 as D (6 bases). Germline values: CDR1 SGHAT, CDR2 FQDESV (reference sequence). CDR3 length: 11 residues. Trimming pared 3 bases from V and 7 bases from J, leaving 6 bases between. As DNA, the CDR3 is TGTGCCAGCAGCTTCAGGGGTGGCTACACCTTC. Its translation is CASSFRGGYTF.

The V and J genes are TRBV5-1 and TRBJ2-7; tentatively, D is TRBD1 (5 bases). The CDR3 length is 14 residues. Looked up from germline, CDR1 is SGHRS and CDR2 is YFSETQ. The V end lost 4 bases, the J end lost 6 bases, and 17 bases lay between the germline ends. As DNA, the CDR3 is TGCGCCAGCAGCCTGCTGGGGCGAGCCAGCGAGCAGTACTTC. It is translated as CASSLLGRASEQYF.

This sequence joins TRBV28 and TRBJ2-7; D may be TRBD1 (6 bases). V shed 5 bases and J shed 2 bases, with 10 bases lying between them. The CDR3 sequence is 13 residues long. The germline V gene has CDR1 MDHEN and CDR2 SYDVKM. CDR3 protein: CASSLGQPYEQYF. The CDR3 DNA is TGTGCCAGCAGTCTTGGACAGCCCTACGAGCAGTACTTC.

The chain recombines TRBV5-1 with TRBJ2-5, with a weak D call TRBD1 (6 bases). Trimming shortened V by 1 base and J by 0 bases, and 7 bases separated the two germline ends. In germline, CDR1 is SGHRS, CDR2 YFSETQ. CDR3 length: 14 amino acids. The CDR3 loop reads CASSLTGYQETQYF. The CDR3 DNA follows: TGCGCCAGCAGCTTGACAGGGTACCAAGAGACCCAGTACTTC.

The chain employs TRBV5-4 and TRBJ2-7; no definite D call. The CDR3 consists of 14 residues. V was cut by 0 bases and J by 3 bases, with 10 bases left in between. Germline lookup yields CDR1 SGHNT and CDR2 YYREEE (reference sequence). CDR3 in DNA: TGTGCCAGCAGCTTGGCACCGGTTGGCTACGAGCAGTACTTC. Protein sequence: CASSLAPVGYEQYF.

The chain carries TRBV3-1 (or the pseudogene TRBV3-2) and TRBJ2-5; the D gene is possibly TRBD2 (5 bases). V lost 0 bases and J lost 5, with 19 bases in between. CDR1 and CDR2 (germline): LGHDT, YNNKEL (reference sequence). The CDR3 loop spans 17 amino acids. The CDR3 sequence: CASSQDQLAGPRETQYF. The CDR3 DNA is TGTGCCAGCAGCCAAGATCAGCTAGCAGGTCCTCGGGAGACCCAGTACTTC.